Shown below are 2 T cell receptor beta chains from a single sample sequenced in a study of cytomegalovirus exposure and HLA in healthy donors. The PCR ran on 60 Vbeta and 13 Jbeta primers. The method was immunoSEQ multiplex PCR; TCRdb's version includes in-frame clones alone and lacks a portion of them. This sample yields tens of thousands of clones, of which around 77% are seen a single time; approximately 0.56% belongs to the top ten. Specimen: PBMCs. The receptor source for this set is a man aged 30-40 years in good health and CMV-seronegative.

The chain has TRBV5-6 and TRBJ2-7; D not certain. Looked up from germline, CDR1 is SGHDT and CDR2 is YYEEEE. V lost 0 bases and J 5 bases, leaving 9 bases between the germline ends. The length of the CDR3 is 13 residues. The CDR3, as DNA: TGTGCCAGCAGCTTGGGTGCTCAGGACGAGCAGTACTTC. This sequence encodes CASSLGAQDEQYF.

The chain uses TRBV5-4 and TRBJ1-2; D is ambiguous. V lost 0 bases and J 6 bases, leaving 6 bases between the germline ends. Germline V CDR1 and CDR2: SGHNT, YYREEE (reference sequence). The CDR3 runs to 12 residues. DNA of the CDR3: TGTGCCAGCAGCTTGGGAGCGGATGGCTACACCTTC. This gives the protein CASSLGADGYTF.